This is a list of T cell receptor beta chains from one sample in a study of control samples from healthy donors and cancer patients. The table came from immunoSEQ multiplex PCR; TCRdb's copy has only in-frame clones and leaves some out. The table shows 400,000 to 500,000 clones, with about 93% occurring only once. The specimen sequenced was PBMCs. Receptors were obtained from a man aged 35-49 years with head and neck cancer. CDR3s include the opening cysteine and the closing phenylalanine or tryptophan. The D gene is left open where the match is weak. Clone size is shown for a subset of rows, as once, few, many or a class of expanded clone.

TRBJ2-2 | TRBV28 | - | - | CASSLPPWGVTDTGELFF | TGTGCCAGCAGTTTGCCACCCTGGGGGGTCACCGACACCGGGGAGCTGTTTTTT
TRBJ2-1 | TRBV27 | - | TRBD1 | CASSYYRTGNVLNEQFF | TGTGCCAGCAGTTATTATCGGACAGGAAATGTCCTCAATGAGCAGTTCTTC
TRBJ1-1 | TRBV4-1 | - | - | CASSQDAGENTEAFF | TGCGCCAGCAGCCAAGATGCAGGGGAAAACACTGAAGCTTTCTTT
TRBJ1-3 | TRBV28 | - | - | CATGTVSSGNTIYF | TGTGCCACCGGGACGGTGAGCTCTGGAAACACCATATATTTT
TRBJ1-1 | TRBV5-1 | - | - | CASSLSGATEAFF | TGCGCCAGCAGCTTGTCGGGGGCGACTGAAGCTTTCTTT
TRBJ2-2 | TRBV19 | once | TRBD2 | CASSRLLAGVTGELFF | TGTGCCAGTAGTCGTCTCTTAGCGGGGGTAACCGGGGAGCTGTTTTTT
TRBJ2-2 | TRBV7-8 | once | - | CASKLQNTGELFF | TGTGCCAGCAAATTACAGAACACCGGGGAGCTGTTTTTT
TRBJ2-3 | TRBV15 | - | TRBD2 | CATSRTSLAGGYTDTQYF | TGTGCCACCAGCAGAACCTCTTTGGCGGGGGGTTACACAGATACGCAGTATTTT
TRBJ1-1 | TRBV7-9 | - | TRBD1 | CASSSKGARNTEAFF | TGTGCCAGCAGCTCCAAGGGGGCGCGGAACACTGAAGCTTTCTTT
TRBJ1-6 | TRBV10-3 | - | TRBD1 | CAINEDRGGSPLHF | TGTGCCATCAACGAGGACAGGGGAGGCTCACCCCTCCACTTT
TRBJ2-1 | TRBV18 | - | TRBD2 | CASSLLAGSYNEQFF | TGTGCCAGCTCACTCCTAGCGGGAAGCTACAATGAGCAGTTCTTC
TRBJ2-5 | TRBV19 | - | - | CASSAAETALQETQYF | TGTGCCAGTAGTGCCGCCGAGACGGCCCTCCAAGAGACCCAGTACTTC
TRBJ2-3 | TRBV9 | - | - | CASSVANGADTQYF | TGTGCCAGCAGCGTAGCGAATGGGGCAGATACGCAGTATTTT
TRBJ1-1 | TRBV27 | once | - | CASSSQSSIGGLNTEAFF | TGTGCCAGCAGTTCGCAAAGTTCCATAGGGGGACTGAACACTGAAGCTTTCTTT
TRBJ2-2 | TRBV15 | - | TRBD1 | CATSRRTGGLGGELFF | TGTGCCACCAGCAGACGGACAGGGGGCCTTGGCGGGGAGCTGTTTTTT
TRBJ2-3 | TRBV7-2 | - | - | CASSFSTDTQYF | TGTGCCAGCAGCTTTTCCACAGATACGCAGTATTTT
TRBJ1-6 | TRBV18 | - | TRBD1 | CASSPTGSDSPLHF | TGTGCCAGCTCACCGACAGGGTCGGATTCACCCCTCCACTTT
TRBJ2-1 | TRBV7-6 | - | TRBD2 | CASSLVTGGPRYEQFF | TGTGCCAGCAGCTTAGTGACGGGGGGGCCGAGGTATGAGCAGTTCTTC
TRBJ1-1 | TRBV29-1 | - | - | CSVVDNTEAFF | TGCAGCGTTGTTGACAACACTGAAGCTTTCTTT
TRBJ2-4 | TRBV21-1 | - | - | CASPTSLGTKNIQYF | TGTGCCAGCCCTACGTCCTTAGGGACAAAAAACATTCAGTACTTC
TRBJ1-2 | TRBV5-6 | - | TRBD1 | CASSLGQGSGYTF | TGTGCCAGCAGCTTGGGACAGGGGAGCGGCTACACCTTC
TRBJ2-7 | TRBV12-3/TRBV12-4 | - | - | CASSLSSSGEQYF | TGTGCCAGCAGTTTGAGCAGTTCGGGGGAGCAGTACTTC
TRBJ2-7 | TRBV6-2/TRBV6-3 | - | - | CASSYVLGSEQYF | TGTGCCAGCAGTTACGTACTAGGTAGCGAGCAGTACTTC
TRBJ1-1 | TRBV28 | - | - | CASSSNSRIEAFF | TGTGCCAGCAGTTCTAATTCAAGGATTGAAGCTTTCTTT
TRBJ1-1 | TRBV7-3 | - | - | CASSLSGSTEAFF | TGTGCCAGCAGCTTAAGTGGGAGTACTGAAGCTTTCTTT
TRBJ2-4 | TRBV18 | - | - | CASSPLGIGIAKNIQYF | TGTGCCAGCTCACCACTGGGAATTGGGATAGCCAAAAACATTCAGTACTTC
TRBJ1-5 | TRBV6-5 | - | - | CASSRSRDINQPQHF | TGTGCCAGCAGTCGGTCCCGGGACATCAATCAGCCCCAGCATTTT
TRBJ2-7 | TRBV5-1 | - | - | CASSLGDTEQYF | TGCGCCAGCAGCTTGGGGGACACAGAGCAGTACTTC
TRBJ2-3 | TRBV19 | - | - | CASSIQTEADTQYF | TGTGCCAGTAGTATACAAACTGAGGCGGATACGCAGTATTTT
TRBJ2-7 | TRBV7-8 | - | - | CASSLGTRTYEQYF | TGTGCCAGCAGCTTAGGAACTAGGACCTACGAGCAGTACTTC
TRBJ1-2 | TRBV7-2 | - | - | CASSPAATRDDGYTF | TGTGCCAGCAGCCCCGCAGCGACTCGGGACGATGGCTACACCTTC
TRBJ2-7 | TRBV19 | - | - | CASSISRDPSYEQYF | TGTGCCAGTAGTATAAGCAGGGACCCCTCCTACGAGCAGTACTTC
TRBJ1-1 | TRBV18 | once | - | CASSFVGPGRGNTEAFF | TGTGCCAGCTCATTCGTTGGTCCCGGGAGGGGGAACACTGAAGCTTTCTTT
TRBJ1-2 | TRBV2 | once | TRBD1 | CASSPRQGSPHGYTF | TGTGCCAGCAGTCCCCGACAGGGTTCCCCTCATGGCTACACCTTC
TRBJ2-1 | TRBV29-1 | - | - | CSVELQLNEQFF | TGCAGCGTTGAACTTCAACTCAATGAGCAGTTCTTC
TRBJ1-1 | TRBV7-6 | - | - | CASSLGRGEFNTEAFF | TGTGCCAGCAGCTTAGGTAGGGGCGAATTTAACACTGAAGCTTTCTTT
TRBJ1-2 | TRBV19 | - | TRBD1 | CASSGQGGGYTF | TGTGCCAGTAGCGGACAGGGTGGTGGCTACACCTTC
TRBJ1-6 | TRBV6-5 | - | - | CASQGNNSPLHF | TGTGCCAGCCAAGGCAATAATTCACCCCTCCACTTT
TRBJ2-3 | TRBV5-8 | few | - | CASSARLPNPTDTQYF | TGTGCCAGCAGCGCGCGCCTTCCCAATCCGACAGATACGCAGTATTTT
TRBJ2-5 | TRBV9 | - | TRBD1 | CASSVSATGGQETQYF | TGTGCCAGCAGCGTTTCGGCGACAGGGGGTCAAGAGACCCAGTACTTC
TRBJ2-7 | TRBV3-1/TRBV3-2 | - | - | CASSQDGGVKGYEQYF | TGTGCCAGCAGCCAAGATGGCGGGGTAAAGGGATACGAGCAGTACTTC
TRBJ2-2 | TRBV5-1 | once | TRBD1 | CASSSDRDRNTGELFF | TGCGCCAGCAGCTCAGACAGGGATAGGAACACCGGGGAGCTGTTTTTT
TRBJ1-1 | TRBV7-3 | - | - | CASSQSNTEAFF | TGTGCCAGCAGCCAAAGCAACACTGAAGCTTTCTTT
TRBJ2-3 | TRBV7-3 | - | - | CASSPQGITSTDTQYF | TGTGCCAGCAGCCCGCAGGGGATAACTAGCACAGATACGCAGTATTTT
TRBJ2-2 | TRBV2 | - | - | CASNLPQEYSTGELFF | TGTGCCAGCAACTTGCCCCAAGAGTACAGCACCGGGGAGCTGTTTTTT
TRBJ1-3 | TRBV7-9 | - | - | CASSLSGDNGNTIYF | TGTGCCAGCAGCTTATCAGGGGACAATGGAAACACCATATATTTT
TRBJ1-2 | TRBV13 | - | TRBD1 | CASSRGTGKGDGYGYTF | TGTGCCAGCAGCCGAGGGACAGGGAAGGGTGACGGCTATGGCTACACCTTC
TRBJ1-5 | TRBV19 | once | - | CASSIGPGGGNQPQHF | TGTGCCAGTAGTATAGGTCCGGGCGGGGGCAATCAGCCCCAGCATTTT